Reported below is one TCR beta chain. This clonotype was detected a few times. The antigen it binds to is not known. No per-base quality is available; no much larger clone lies one base away. TCR beta CDR3 regions were amplified from RNA transcripts. The TCR CDR3 was subjected to a first round of RT-PCR using the HTBI primer set and the Qiagen OneStep RT-PCR kit. A second multiplex PCR round built the libraries, followed by size selection and purification. Sequencing of the libraries was done on an Illumina HiSeq2000 using paired-end 100 bp reads. As for the authors' bioinformatics: SOAPnuke was used to process the raw data, with reads discarded if the reads contained adapters or uncalled bases, had a mean Phred below 15, or lacked an exact constant-primer or identifier match. COPE v1.2.5 was used to merge high-quality paired reads, and clonotypes were defined as unique nucleotide sequences. MiTCR v1.1 was used to align clonotypes to the IMGT TRBV, TRBD and TRBJ reference segments. Only V-J combinations with frequency above 0.0001, covering about 99% of repertoires, were analysed. The TCS score was defined as F50 (clonal expansion) divided by E x V (chaos), with BLOSUM62-based TCRdist calculated between CDR3 peptides within each V-J. Welch's t-statistics and random forest reduced around 550 V-J features to about 12, which were used in a naive Bayes classifier (R e1071). TCRdb's own reprocessing of the public reads used fastp at Q25 and MiXCR and kept productive beta chains. CDR3 protein sequences are deduplicated, and each keeps its most common genes and DNA. The V and J calls and clone size are TCRdb's, not the authors'. The sample includes about half a million distinct CDR3 sequences, with around a fifth observed a single time. About 53% of the sample comes from the top ten.

The source of the sample is a study of T cells in Graves' hyperthyroidism and ophthalmopathy (dated 2019 in TCRdb). In the study overall: Peripheral blood was collected at initial diagnosis, before any treatment. According to the paper, TCR Vbeta CDR3 sequencing was carried out on some 130 peripheral blood samples, which came from fewer than 50 ophthalmopathy, approximately 78 hyperthyroidism and approximately 17 progressor patients. For training and testing, the roughly 100 patients in the discovery cohort were randomly divided in a 7:3 ratio. After blood sampling, hyperthyroidism patients were treated with methimazole at a starting dose of 30 mg daily, and ophthalmopathy patients were treated with high-dose intravenous methylprednisolone. Whether ophthalmopathy could be predicted prospectively was tested in an independent validation cohort made up of 18 to 20 hyperthyroidism patients plus 17 patients who later progressed to ophthalmopathy. Thyroid tissue and blood T-cell repertoires from roughly six Graves' hyperthyroidism patients were also compared in the study. TCR V-J signatures able to tell the groups apart were searched for in a discovery cohort of some 100 patients, of whom fewer than 45 had Graves' ophthalmopathy and about 60 had stable Graves' hyperthyroidism. Results and caveats for the whole study, not just this receptor: No statistical method was used to set the sample size in advance, and investigators knew the group allocation. Most expanded thyroid clonotypes (frequency above 0.001) were also detected in blood, a finding suggesting that blood repertoires may reflect thyroid immune responses. In validation, progression to ophthalmopathy was predicted by the model with 70% to 71% sensitivity and around 75% specificity, a median of approximately 6.5 months before onset. In cross-validation, a model built on a 13 V-J signature told ophthalmopathy apart from stable hyperthyroidism with just under 90% sensitivity and about 81% specificity, and in testing the same model reached 80%/75%.

Ophthalmopathy patients had moderately to severely active disease, Clinical Activity Score of at least 3, NOSPECS grade of at least 4, and duration under 3 months. Patients with uncontrolled infections, other autoimmune diseases, pregnancy or lactation were excluded. Clinical symptoms, serum thyroxine and TRAb, thyroid ultrasound, and orbital computed tomography formed the basis for the diagnoses. PBMCs were isolated from 10 ml of fresh peripheral blood by Ficoll-Paque density gradient centrifugation. Trizol reagent was used to extract total RNA, and RNA quality was then checked on an Agilent 2100 Bioanalyzer. The receptor comes from a woman in her seventies with Graves' ophthalmopathy. The sequencing sample was made of blood.

Here is the DNA: TGTGCCAGCTCACTGGGACAGATTGAAAATGAGCAGTTCTTC. Its translation is CASSLGQIENEQFF. The rearranged chain carries TRBV18 and TRBJ2-1, with 7 bases matching TRBD1. The germline V gene encodes CDR1 KGHSH and CDR2 LQKENI. Counted from cysteine to phenylalanine, this CDR3 has 14 amino acids. Only CDR3 DNA is held: 42 bases, read in frame from base 1. Germline trimming: 4 bases from V, 7 bases from J; junction bases outside gene matches: 7.